The 7 T cell receptor beta chains given below trace back to one sample, sequenced in a study of T cells in Graves' hyperthyroidism and ophthalmopathy. Authors of the study amplified TCR beta CDR3 regions from RNA transcripts. The HTBI set primed first-round TCR CDR3 RT-PCR. TCRdb reanalysed the multiplex PCR reads using MiXCR and keeps one entry per CDR3 protein. The data hold around 540,000 distinct CDR3 sequences, with around 45% observed a single time. The sample comprised peripheral blood or thyroid tissue (not recorded which). All receptors come from a woman younger than 30 with Graves' hyperthyroidism.

V usage is TRBV25-1 and J usage is TRBJ1-1; no definite D call. The germline gives CDR1 MGHDK, CDR2 SYGVNS. V gave up 6 bases and J gave up 3 bases, with 17 bases separating them. The CDR3 runs 15 residues. CDR3 sequence (DNA): TGTGCCAGCAGCTTAGTTAGCGGCCCGGACACTGAAGCTTTCTTT. Translated: CASSLVSGPDTEAFF.

The chain employs TRBV29-1 and TRBJ2-7; perhaps D is TRBD1 or TRBD2 (7 bases each). Between the trimmed V and J ends, which lost 6 bases and 3 bases, there was a span of 21 bases. This CDR3 has 15 residues. CDR1 SQVTM and CDR2 ANQGSEA come from the germline V gene. The CDR3 protein is CSVGGAGGTYYEQYF. CDR3 in DNA: TGCAGCGTGGGGGGGGCAGGGGGTACGTACTACGAGCAGTACTTC.

The sample holds many counts of this clonotype. The chain employs TRBV15 and TRBJ1-3; D is ambiguous. The CDR3 totals 16 residues. Germline loops: CDR1 LNHNV, CDR2 YYDKDF (reference sequence). Trimming removed 0 bases at V and 0 bases at J, with 9 bases between. The CDR3: CATSRDLAGSGNTIYF. As DNA, the CDR3 is TGTGCCACCAGCAGAGATCTTGCAGGCTCTGGAAACACCATATATTTT.

The table lists this clonotype with many counts. The chain recombines TRBV7-2 with TRBJ2-5; 10 nucleotides agree with TRBD2. The CDR3 is 15 residues long. V was pared by 0 bases and J by 5 bases, with 3 bases of the junction left unmatched. The germline CDR1 and CDR2 sequences are SGHTA and FQGNSA. The CDR3: CASSLAASGGETQYF. Here the CDR3 DNA reads TGTGCCAGCAGCTTAGCGGCTAGCGGGGGTGAGACCCAGTACTTC.

This clonotype has only a few counts. This chain uses TRBV2 with TRBJ2-7, with D perhaps matching TRBD2 (6 bases). Germline lookup yields CDR1 SNHLY and CDR2 FYNNEI. This CDR3 spans 14 amino acids. V lost 6 bases to trimming and J lost 4 bases, with 16 bases between them. CDR3 bases: TGTGCCAGCAGAATTGGCGGAGGGCGGTACGAGCAGTACTTC. Translation: CASRIGGGRYEQYF.

This clonotype appeared once. This chain uses TRBV19 with TRBJ2-3; 10 bases fit TRBD2. Trimming removed 3 bases from V and 3 bases from J; junction bases left unmatched: 6. The length of the CDR3 is 16 residues. CDR1 LNHDA and CDR2 SQIVND come from the germline V gene (reference sequence). DNA of the CDR3: TGTGCCAGTAGTATTCTAGCGGGAGATGGAACAGATACGCAGTATTTT. Translated: CASSILAGDGTDTQYF. The full variable domain, its missing parts supplied by reference TRBV19 and TRBJ2-3, is DGGITQSPKYLFRKEGQNVTLSCEQNLNHDAMYWYRQDPGQGLRLIYYSQIVNDFQKGDIAEGYSVSREKKESFPLTVTSAQKNPTAFYLCASSILAGDGTDTQYFGPGTRLTVL.

This chain uses TRBV9 with TRBJ1-1, with a weak D call TRBD1 (5 bases). The germline V and J ends were trimmed by 0 bases and 1 base, with 10 bases remaining between them. The length of the CDR3 is 15 residues. Germline CDR1 and CDR2: SGDLS and YYNGEE. CDR3 DNA: TGTGCCAGCAGCGTAGATGTGGGGACGAACACTGAAGCTTTCTTT. It encodes CASSVDVGTNTEAFF.